The source of this T cell receptor beta chain is a study of beta chain features in type 1 diabetes. Study-wide context: There were about 110,000,000 sorted cells examined across all samples. Study-wide points: Shortening that was moderate but significant affected the TCRB CDR3s of Type 1 diabetes patients in all four CD4+ subsets. Patients' naive, central memory and Treg TCRB repertoires seemed closer to one another than those of healthy donors.

Trimming cost V 3 bases and J 2 bases; bases outside gene matches: 2. The CDR3 is made up of 14 amino acids. Germline CDR1 reads LNHDA; CDR2 reads SQIVND (reference sequence). This clone was seen only a few times. Antigen: not known. Sequencing targeted expressed TCRB transcripts, as all isolated RNA had been reverse transcribed. TCRdb's table, derived via immunoSEQ multiplex PCR, lists solely in-frame clones and lacks some. Of about 340,000 clones detected, roughly 12% appear once; the ten largest clones hold roughly 0.016%. This TCR was sampled from a woman aged 18-35 years with type 1 diabetes. Source material: naive CD4+ T cells from blood. V is TRBV19 and J is TRBJ2-7; 9 bases match TRBD1. This CDR3 is CASSIGTGPYEQYV. CDR3 DNA: TGTGCCAGTAGTATCGGGACAGGGCCCTACGAGCAGTACGTC.